The T cell receptor (beta chain) under discussion was sequenced for a study of T cells expressing NK-cell markers. Study-level points and caveats: HCMV specificity of the expanded NKG2C+ T cell clones stayed unclear. One observes that, in a handful of donors, these clonotypes were also the leading ones within the CD3+CD56-NKG2C+ fraction.

Concerning this clonotype: The antigen is undetermined.

It was by 5'RACE template switching with UMIs that TCR beta cDNA was made. Reanalyzing the 5' RACE reads, TCRdb keeps one entry per CDR3 protein, without DNA. The sample includes over 250,000 distinct CDR3 sequences. In germline, CDR1 is SGDLS, CDR2 YYNGEE. The CDR3 extends over 15 amino acids. Specimen: blood T cells: a sorted CD56 or NKG2C T cell subset, CD4+ or CD8+ T cells, or bulk PBMC T cells (not recorded which). This TCR was recovered from a woman between 18 and 75 years old in good health. V gene TRBV9 combines with J gene TRBJ1-1. The CDR3 sequence: CASSPERYRNTEAFF.